Following are 12 T cell receptor beta chains from one sample sequenced in a study of T cell changes during pregnancy in multiple sclerosis. TCRdb's copy holds only in-frame clones and misses some; the assay was immunoSEQ multiplex PCR. The table lists 75,000 to 80,000 clones, 89% of them singletons. The source was peripheral blood, collected before pregnancy. These receptors all come from a female donor with multiple sclerosis, enrolled in a pregnancy study.

V and J are TRBV2 and TRBJ1-1; D remains unclear. Trimming removed 5 bases from V and 1 base from J, with 8 bases in between. Germline CDR1 and CDR2: SNHLY and FYNNEI. The CDR3 extends over 13 amino acids. This chain's CDR3 is CASSPTENTEAFF. In DNA, the CDR3 is TGTGCCAGCAGTCCCACAGAGAACACTGAAGCTTTCTTT.

The chain recombines TRBV2 with TRBJ2-7, with 9 bases identical to TRBD1. V lost 4 bases, J lost 1 base, and 5 bases stayed unmatched. Germline-derived CDR1 and CDR2 are SNHLY and FYNNEI. The CDR3 is made up of 15 amino acids. CDR3 protein: CASSAETGGSYEQYF. The DNA for the CDR3 is TGTGCCAGCAGTGCCGAGACAGGGGGATCCTACGAGCAGTACTTC.

The rearrangement uses TRBV6-1 and TRBJ1-2, with 8 bases aligning to TRBD1. This CDR3 has 13 amino acids. Trimming took 7 bases from V and 10 from J; bases not matched to a gene: 11. Per germline, CDR1 MNHNS and CDR2 SASEGT. Here the CDR3 DNA reads TGTGCCAGCAATACCGACAGGGGAGGCGACTACACCTTC. This gives the protein CASNTDRGGDYTF.

The rearrangement joins TRBV6-5 to TRBJ1-5; D possibly corresponds to TRBD1 (5 bases). Germline V gene sequence: CDR1 MNHEY, CDR2 SVGAGI. V gave up 0 bases and J gave up 7 bases, with 16 bases separating them. There are 16 residues in the CDR3. CDR3 sequence: CASSYSGPAGGQPQHF. CDR3 coding DNA: TGTGCCAGCAGTTACTCGGGGCCGGCTGGCGGACAGCCCCAGCATTTT.

The V call is TRBV4-2, the J call TRBJ1-1; tentative D call: TRBD1 (6 bases). Germline values: CDR1 LGHNA, CDR2 YNFKEQ. This CDR3 region has 13 residues. V dropped 6 bases and J dropped 6 bases, with 14 bases sitting between them. Here the CDR3 reads CASRNTGRSEAFF. CDR3 bases: TGTGCCAGCAGGAATACAGGGCGGTCTGAAGCTTTCTTT.

This CDR3 reads CASSQAGQGYNEQFF. Written as DNA, the CDR3 is TGTGCCAGCAGCCAGGCGGGACAGGGGTACAATGAGCAGTTCTTC. V and J are TRBV14 and TRBJ2-1; 10 bases align to TRBD1. The CDR3 totals 15 residues. V trimming: 3 bases; J trimming: 4 bases; junction bases outside the gene matches: 3. The germline V gene has CDR1 SGHDN and CDR2 FVKESK.

The chain combines TRBV4-3 with TRBJ1-1; weak D call: TRBD1 (5 bases). CDR1 and CDR2 from the germline V gene are LGHNA and YSLEER. The CDR3 is made up of 16 amino acids. Trimming cost V 4 bases and J 5 bases, with 20 bases left between them. CDR3 sequence: CASSPITYSPGTEAFF. CDR3 sequence (DNA): TGCGCCAGCAGCCCGATCACTTATTCCCCAGGGACTGAAGCTTTCTTT.

Comments on this clone: The junction differs from germline at one of its ends, possibly a read error. The rearrangement uses TRBV7-2 and TRBJ1-2, with TRBD1 identical over 7 bases. This CDR3 region has 18 residues. Germline CDR1 reads SGHTA; CDR2 reads FQGNSA. CDR3 DNA: TGTGCCAGCAGCTTAGGTTCGGTGAGGGACAGCTTTTACTATGTCTACACCTTC. It specifies CASSLGSVRDSFYYVYTF. The full variable domain, rest sourced from reference TRBV7-2 and TRBJ1-2, is GAGVSQSPSNKVTEKGKDVELRCDPISGHTALYWYRQSLGQGLEFLIYFQGNSAPDKSGLPSDRFSAERTGGSVSTLTIQRTQQEDSAVYLCASSLGSVRDSFYYVYTFGSGTRLTVV.

This rearrangement joins TRBV2 to TRBJ1-6, with 7 bases that match TRBD1. Germline CDR1 is SNHLY and CDR2 is FYNNEI. This CDR3 comprises 15 residues. Trimming removed 3 bases from V and 10 bases from J; junction bases left unmatched: 9. DNA of the CDR3: TGTGCCAGCAGTGATCGGAAGGGGGCGAGGTCACCCCTCCACTTT. It translates to CASSDRKGARSPLHF.

The CDR3, as DNA: TGCGCCAGCAGCCCCTTCGGGACAGGGTTCGAAAAACTGTTTTTT. It translates to CASSPFGTGFEKLFF. The rearrangement joins TRBV4-1 to TRBJ1-4; 9 positions match TRBD1. V dropped 4 bases and J dropped 8; count of bases not matched to a gene: 8. Germline CDR1 reads MGHRA; CDR2 reads YSYEKL. The CDR3 contains 15 residues.

The chain uses TRBV7-2 and TRBJ1-2; D is uncertain. This CDR3 spans 11 amino acids. Germline CDR1 SGHTA, CDR2 FQGNSA. The V end was cut by 7 bases, the J end by 3 bases, with 6 bases between. The CDR3: CASTAYYGYTF. As DNA, the CDR3 is TGTGCCAGCACCGCGTACTATGGCTACACCTTC.

This clone occurred once. The rearrangement uses TRBV6-6 and TRBJ2-3, with 8 bases aligning to TRBD1. The germline gives CDR1 MNHNY, CDR2 SVGAGI (reference sequence). The CDR3 runs 13 residues. V lost 2 bases to trimming and J lost 6 bases; unmatched junction nucleotides: 1. Here the CDR3 reads CASSYRDRDTQYF. The CDR3 region has the DNA TGTGCCAGCAGTTACCGGGACAGGGATACGCAGTATTTT.